This T cell receptor (beta chain) was recorded in a study of early T cells in non-severe SARS-CoV-2 infection. This clonotype was seen many times. Using its own MiXCR run on the 5' RACE reads, TCRdb lists one record per CDR3 protein. The sample carries around 58,000 distinct CDR3 sequences, 7.7% recorded once. Between the trimmed V and J ends, which lost 0 bases and 1 base, there was a span of 7 bases. The CDR3 is 15 residues long. Per germline, CDR1 SGHVS and CDR2 FNYEAQ. The clonotype originates from an adult who was a healthcare worker with PCR-confirmed SARS-CoV-2 infection or an uninfected control (not recorded which). The source material was whole blood, sampled at baseline. The chain has TRBV7-6 and TRBJ2-1; D is unclear. The CDR3 DNA reads as TGTGCCAGCAGCTTAGCCCAGAATTCCTACAATGAGCAGTTCTTC. Protein sequence: CASSLAQNSYNEQFF.